This TCR beta chain was sequenced in a study of blood T cell repertoires in COVID-19. Study at large: Samples of COVID-19 (acute and convalescent) were obtained from the United States, Italy and Spain. Sources were T cells, B-cell-depleted T cells, or PBMCs; the material itself was cDNA or gDNA.

Profiled with immunoSEQ multiplex PCR; TCRdb holds only in-frame clones, not every one. This table has roughly 63,000 clones, about 80% appearing once. A single count supports this clone. Germline trimming cut 7 bases from V and 3 bases from J; bases unmatched to any gene: 9. CDR3 size: 15 residues. Germline loops: CDR1 LNHDA, CDR2 SQIVND (reference sequence). V and J are TRBV19 and TRBJ2-7; 10 bases are a match to TRBD1. Material: peripheral blood. This clonotype was sampled from a human donor in a cohort sampled during active COVID-19. CDR3 DNA sequence: TGTGCCAGTACCACCAGGACAGGGGGACGCTACGAGCAGTACTTC. This codes for CASTTRTGGRYEQYF.